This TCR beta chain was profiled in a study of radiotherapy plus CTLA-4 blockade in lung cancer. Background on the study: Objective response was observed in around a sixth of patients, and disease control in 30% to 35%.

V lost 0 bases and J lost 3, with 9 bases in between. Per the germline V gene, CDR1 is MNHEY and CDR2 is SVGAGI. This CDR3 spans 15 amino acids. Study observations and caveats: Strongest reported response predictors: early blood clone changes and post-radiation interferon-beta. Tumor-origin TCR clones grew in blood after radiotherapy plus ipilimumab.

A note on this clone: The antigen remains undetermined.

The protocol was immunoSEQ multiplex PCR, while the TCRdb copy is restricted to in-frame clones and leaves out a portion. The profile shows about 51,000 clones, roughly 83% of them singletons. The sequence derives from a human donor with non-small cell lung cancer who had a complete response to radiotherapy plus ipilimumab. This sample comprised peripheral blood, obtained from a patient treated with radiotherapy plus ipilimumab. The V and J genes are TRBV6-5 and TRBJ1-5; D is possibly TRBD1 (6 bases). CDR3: CASSYSGQFNQPQHF. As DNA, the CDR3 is TGTGCCAGCAGTTACTCAGGACAGTTCAATCAGCCCCAGCATTTT.